This TCR beta chain came from a study of T cells in narcolepsy. TCRdb's copy holds only in-frame clones and misses some; the assay was immunoSEQ multiplex PCR. The table records tens of thousands of clones, about four fifths of them present only once. Looked up from germline, CDR1 is SEHNR and CDR2 is FQNEAQ (reference sequence). The CDR3 covers 16 residues. V was cut by 5 bases and J by 7 bases, with 23 bases left in between. Findings and limits, study-wide: Some memory CD4+ repertoires had no autoreactive clone sequences. Reportedly, autoreactive clonotypes were serially detected in patients' blood but not controls'. Same-patient CSF and blood CD4+ T cell clonotypes included HCRT-specific and TRIB2-specific autoreactive ones.

Concerning this clone itself: The target antigen is unknown.

V gene TRBV7-9 combines with J gene TRBJ1-1; D is undetermined. The receptor comes from a human donor with narcolepsy. The specimen sequenced was CD45RA- memory CD4+ T cells from PBMCs. CDR3 sequence: CASSLSMSSTEGEAFF. CDR3 bases: TGTGCCAGCAGCCTTAGTATGAGCTCCACGGAGGGTGAAGCTTTCTTT.